Included here is one TCR beta chain sequence, with context. Its recognized antigen is unknown. Per-base quality was not reported, and no clone a single base away is much larger than it. Library construction relied on the immunoSEQ multiplex PCR assay. Each sample had roughly 90,000 TCR templates assayed by the deep sequencing platform. Genomic DNA extracted from sorted T cells was used for TCRbeta CDR3 sequencing. In the authors' own workflow: The R programming language was used for clonal analysis of the TCRbeta CDR3 data. Alloreactive CD4+ and CD8+ clones were defined by comparing unstimulated samples with post-reaction CFSE-low samples. Regulatory or non-regulatory origin was assigned to alloreactive CD4+ clones by matching of sequences to sorted unstimulated Treg and non-Treg repertoires. Held by TCRdb, this immuneACCESS table contains in-frame sequences only and omits some clones. Under half of the omission traces to an unresolved V gene where checked; the cause of the rest is unknown. That table is the source of V, J and clone size, and D and trimming were worked out from the DNA. This sample lists about 27,000 clones; 84% were detected once. The top ten clones comprise around a quarter of the sample.

This entry comes from a study of siplizumab effects on memory and regulatory T cells (dated by TCRdb to the late 2010s). Context from the whole study: The study looked at the effect of siplizumab, an anti-CD2 antibody, on alloreactive T-cell subsets in allogeneic mixed lymphocyte reactions made from human PBMCs.

In addition, sequencing in three donor pairs included unstimulated CD8+ effector memory subsets alongside CD4+ naive, CD8+ naive, CD8+ TEMRA and CD4+ memory subsets. Sorted unstimulated T cells, along with proliferating T cells recovered from mixed lymphocyte reactions, underwent TCRbeta CDR3 sequencing. Fresh whole blood from roughly ten HLA-typed healthy donors was used to isolate PBMCs. Trimming accounts for 7 bases at V and 3 bases at J, while the number of junction bases matched to no gene is 7. Looking up the germline V gene (reference sequence) yields CDR1 MNHNY and CDR2 SVGAGI. The CDR3 sequence holds 15 residues, the cysteine and phenylalanine included. The retained sequence is limited to the CDR3, 45 bases, with the frame set at the first base. General study outcomes and caveats: Because sequences below about 10^-5 frequency were poorly captured, only a minor fraction of alloreactive clones could be mapped to unstimulated subsets. The cumulative frequency of alloreactive sequences traceable to unstimulated CD4+ memory T cells was significantly reduced by siplizumab. Among mappable alloreactive CD4+ clones, an average Treg-derived fraction of almost 70% was observed with siplizumab, compared with approximately 25% in control reactions. Whether proliferating Tregs from siplizumab cultures were suppressive was not functionally confirmed. Unstimulated naive T cells appeared to be more diverse than memory T cells, and naive cells seemed to make a substantial contribution to the alloresponse. Roughly 75-95% of proliferating CD4+ or CD8+ clones could not be assigned a naive or memory phenotype.

The chain was built from TRBV6-6 and TRBJ1-5, with 9 bases aligning to TRBD1. The source material was memory CD4+ T cells sorted from blood. What the cell subset or site label conveys for this sample: unstimulated CD4+ memory T cells. The TCR comes from a human donor in good health. The CDR3 loop reads CASIQGQGNNQPQHF. The DNA sequence follows: TGTGCCAGCATACAGGGACAGGGAAACAATCAGCCCCAGCATTTT.